One and the same sample provided the 20 T cell receptor beta chains below, sequenced in a study of cytomegalovirus exposure and HLA in healthy donors. PCR was performed using 60 Vbeta and 13 Jbeta primers. The table came from immunoSEQ multiplex PCR; TCRdb's copy has only in-frame clones and leaves some out. The table records 110,000 or so clones, over 60% of them present only once. The sequenced sample consisted of PBMCs. The origin of the receptors is a young man in good health and CMV-seropositive.

Only one count was recorded for this clone. V gene TRBV6-1 combines with J gene TRBJ2-7, with 8 bases fitting TRBD1. V lost 7 bases, J lost 0 bases, and 5 bases stayed unmatched. Germline CDR1 and CDR2: MNHNS and SASEGT. The length of the CDR3 is 14 residues. The CDR3 nucleotides are TGTGCCAGCATCGGACAGGGTAGCTCCTACGAGCAGTACGTC. Translated: CASIGQGSSYEQYV.

This clone was detected many times. The gene calls are TRBV6-1 and TRBJ1-5; TRBD1 matches 8 bases. The CDR3 is 14 amino acids. Looked up from germline, CDR1 is MNHNS and CDR2 is SASEGT. V shed 4 bases and J 5 bases; nucleotides not matched to a gene: 4. For the CDR3, the DNA is TGTGCCAGCAGTGGGGGACAGGAGTATCAGCCCCAGCATTTT. Translation gives CASSGGQEYQPQHF.

The chain uses TRBV5-1 and TRBJ2-1; 12 nucleotides match TRBD2. The V and J ends lost 3 bases and 9 bases, in that order; junction bases with no gene match: 7. The CDR3 has 15 amino acids. Per germline, CDR1 SGHRS and CDR2 YFSETQ. CDR3 nucleotides: TGCGCCAGCAGCTCTACTAGCGGGGGGATTGGTGAGCAGTTCTTC. This encodes CASSSTSGGIGEQFF.

The chain is built from TRBV27 and TRBJ2-5; 8 nucleotides line up with TRBD1. The CDR3 has 14 amino acids. V lost 3 bases, J lost 5 bases, and 5 bases stayed unmatched. Per germline, CDR1 MNHEY and CDR2 SMNVEV (reference sequence). In DNA, the CDR3 is TGTGCCAGCAGTTTCCAGGGGGCCTTGGAGACCCAGTACTTC. This sequence encodes CASSFQGALETQYF.

This chain connects TRBV30 to TRBJ1-2, with a tentative D call TRBD1 (5 bases). The CDR3 runs 14 residues. Germline assignment: CDR1 GTSNPN and CDR2 SVGIG (reference sequence). CDR3 protein: CGVAEGTSNYGYTF. CDR3 DNA sequence: TGTGGCGTAGCGGAGGGGACCTCTAACTATGGCTACACCTTC.

The CDR3 is CASSLGGTGSYEQYF. The CDR3 region has the DNA TGTGCCAGCAGCCTGGGCGGGACAGGGAGCTACGAGCAGTACTTC. The chain uses TRBV5-6 and TRBJ2-7, with TRBD1 identical over 9 bases. In germline, CDR1 is SGHDT, CDR2 YYEEEE. This CDR3 has 15 amino acids. The trim removed 4 bases at V and 3 bases at J, leaving 8 bases unmatched.

This sequence joins TRBV9 and TRBJ1-6; 8 bases are shared with TRBD1. This CDR3 has 14 amino acids. With 4 bases clipped from V and 7 bases from J, the junction kept 4 bases outside the gene matches. The germline gives CDR1 SGDLS, CDR2 YYNGEE. CDR3 loop: CASSIRQGNSPLHF. DNA for the CDR3: TGTGCCAGCAGCATCCGACAGGGGAATTCACCCCTCCACTTT.

A few counts support this clone. The chain carries TRBV19 and TRBJ1-1; tentative D call: TRBD1 (5 bases). Germline V gene lookup returns CDR1 LNHDA and CDR2 SQIVND (reference sequence). V was clipped by 3 bases and J by 4 bases, with 9 bases between them. The CDR3 totals 13 residues. In DNA form, the CDR3 reads TGTGCCAGTAGTATCAGCAGGGCCACTGAAGCTTTCTTT. As protein: CASSISRATEAFF. The full variable domain, in which reference TRBV19 and TRBJ1-1 provide the parts outside the CDR3, is DGGITQSPKYLFRKEGQNVTLSCEQNLNHDAMYWYRQDPGQGLRLIYYSQIVNDFQKGDIAEGYSVSREKKESFPLTVTSAQKNPTAFYLCASSISRATEAFFGQGTRLTVV.

With regard to this clone: One junction end does not reproduce the germline sequence, and a read error may be involved. CDR3 DNA: TGTGCCAGCTGTTTGAGGGACAGGGCGAATCAGCCCCAGCATTTT. It yields the protein CASCLRDRANQPQHF. The chain recombines TRBV28 with TRBJ1-5; 9 nucleotides agree with TRBD1. The CDR3 totals 15 residues. The germline CDR1 and CDR2 sequences are MDHEN and SYDVKM.

V usage is TRBV6-1 and J usage is TRBJ1-5; a weak D match, TRBD1 (6 bases). V dropped 6 bases and J dropped 9 bases, with 9 bases sitting between them. CDR3 length equals 11 residues. Germline CDR1 and CDR2: MNHNS and SASEGT. CDR3 sequence reads: CASSRGRPQHF. In DNA form, the CDR3 reads TGTGCCAGCAGCAGGGGAAGGCCCCAGCATTTT.

This chain links TRBV6-1 with TRBJ2-1; TRBD2 matches at 13 bases. J lost 7 bases, V lost 4 bases, and 10 bases had no gene match. There are 17 residues in the CDR3. Germline V gene sequence: CDR1 MNHNS, CDR2 SASEGT. This CDR3 is CASSAPGLAGEKNEQFF. CDR3 nucleotide sequence: TGTGCCAGCAGTGCCCCCGGACTAGCGGGGGAGAAGAATGAGCAGTTCTTC.

This clone was detected only once. V is TRBV30 and J is TRBJ2-3; weak D call: TRBD2 (6 bases). Trimming removed 7 bases from V and 5 bases from J, with 13 bases in between. The CDR3 runs 12 residues. CDR1 is GTSNPN and CDR2 is SVGIG in the germline V gene (reference sequence). CDR3 residues: CASTSGVDTQYF. In nucleotides, the CDR3 is TGTGCCTCGACTAGTGGCGTAGATACGCAGTATTTT.

The chain couples TRBV7-9 to TRBJ1-6; tentatively, D is TRBD1 (5 bases). Trimming shortened V by 5 bases and J by 7 bases, and 15 bases separated the two germline ends. The CDR3 has 15 amino acids. Germline CDR1 reads SEHNR; CDR2 reads FQNEAQ (reference sequence). CDR3 nucleotides: TGTGCCAGCAGCCGCGGGACGGCAGAAAATTCACCCCTCCACTTT. Its protein is CASSRGTAENSPLHF. Full variable domain (rest looked up from reference TRBV7-9 and TRBJ1-6): DTGVSQNPRHKITKRGQNVTFRCDPISEHNRLYWYRQTLGQGPEFLTYFQNEAQLEKSRLLSDRFSAERPKGSFSTLEIQRTEQGDSAMYLCASSRGTAENSPLHFGNGTRLTVT.

This chain connects TRBV10-3 to TRBJ2-1; D perhaps matches TRBD1 (6 bases). V lost 6 bases to trimming and J lost 9 bases, with 18 bases between them. This CDR3 spans 14 amino acids. Germline values: CDR1 ENHRY, CDR2 SYGVKD. The DNA for the CDR3 is TGTGCCATCAGCCAGGGGCTCCCTCGGGCTGAGCAGTTCTTC. The encoded protein is CAISQGLPRAEQFF.

This chain uses TRBV11-3 with TRBJ2-7, with D perhaps TRBD1 (6 bases). Germline CDR1 reads SGHNT; CDR2 reads YENEEA. The CDR3 has 14 amino acids. Trimming shortened V by 2 bases and J by 1 base, and 9 bases separated the two germline ends. The CDR3 spells CASSLFGQSYEQYF. DNA of the CDR3: TGTGCCAGCAGCTTATTTGGACAGTCCTACGAGCAGTACTTC.

This chain links TRBV4-2 with TRBJ2-1, with TRBD1 identical over 8 bases. The CDR3 is 15 amino acids. The germline V gene has CDR1 LGHNA and CDR2 YNFKEQ. V shed 0 bases and J 5 bases; nucleotides not matched to a gene: 3. CDR3 nucleotide sequence: TGTGCCAGCAGCCAAGATAAACAGGGGGACAATGAGCAGTTCTTC. This translates into CASSQDKQGDNEQFF.

The V call is TRBV6-5, the J call TRBJ2-2, with a weak D call TRBD2 (5 bases). V was trimmed by 6 bases and J by 0 bases, leaving 14 bases between them. Germline V gene lookup returns CDR1 MNHEY and CDR2 SVGAGI. The CDR3 has 16 residues. Written as DNA, the CDR3 is TGTGCCAGCAGCTACCCCAGAGGGACGAACACCGGGGAGCTGTTTTTT. Translated: CASSYPRGTNTGELFF.

V is TRBV6-6 and J is TRBJ1-5; a weak D match, TRBD1 (5 bases). The CDR3 has 14 amino acids. In germline, CDR1 is MNHNY, CDR2 SVGAGI (reference sequence). The V gene lost 6 bases and the J gene lost 3 bases, with 12 bases spanning the gap. The CDR3 sequence is CASRTGGDNQPQHF. The DNA of the CDR3 is TGTGCCAGCAGAACGGGGGGAGACAATCAGCCCCAGCATTTT.

This clone was observed a handful of times. The V and J genes are TRBV4-2 and TRBJ2-1, with D possibly matching TRBD1 (6 bases). Trimming cost V 6 bases and J 3 bases, with 12 bases left between them. The CDR3 totals 14 residues. Germline CDR1 is LGHNA and CDR2 is YNFKEQ. The chain's CDR3 is CASRGQNYYNEQFF. The CDR3 DNA follows: TGTGCCAGCAGAGGACAGAACTACTACAATGAGCAGTTCTTC.

CDR3 region: CSVGQGSYGYTF. DNA of the CDR3: TGCAGCGTCGGACAGGGTTCCTATGGCTACACCTTC. The chain employs TRBV29-1 and TRBJ1-2, with 8 positions matching TRBD1. Per the germline V gene, CDR1 is SQVTM and CDR2 is ANQGSEA. Germline trimming cut 6 bases from V and 4 bases from J; bases unmatched to any gene: 4. This CDR3 comprises 12 residues.